This T cell receptor beta chain was sequenced for a study of vaccination and CD4 T cells after COVID-19 (dated by TCRdb to between 2021 and 2024). About the investigation overall: Convalescent patients had a positive SARS-CoV-2 result on nasal swab PCR, and of these patients, some 10 had mild disease and one had severe disease. The convalescent cohort comprised six males and four females, including two Hispanic individuals, seven Caucasians, two Asians and one multiracial person. Two doses of either the Pfizer-BioNTech BNT162b2 vaccine (n=8) or the Moderna mRNA-1273 vaccine (n=2) were administered to participants. Post-COVID blood samples were collected from convalescent patients a median of around 100 days after diagnosis, with a range of roughly 30 to 161 days. Post-vaccine blood samples were obtained a median of around 74 days after the second vaccine dose, with a range of about 13 to 241 days. Three convalescent patients were sampled both early after vaccination (day 14) and late after vaccination (days 161 to 241). The cultures were stimulated with overlapping spike peptide pools from SARS-CoV-2 and from the common cold coronaviruses HCoV-NL63, HCoV-OC43 and HCoV-229E. Control cultures used a CEFX viral epitope pool as positive control, an HIV-1 Nef peptide pool as negative control, or no peptide. The spike-specific CD4+ TCR repertoire was compared before and after mRNA vaccination in ten to eleven COVID-19 convalescent patients and a handful of infection-naive healthy vaccine recipients. Study-wide conclusions, independent of this receptor: An increase in the median number of SARS-CoV-2-reactive clonotypes from approximately 21 after infection to approximately 41 after vaccination was observed, but the change was not found to be significant. Of the vaccine-specific clones in convalescent patients, 304 of 307, or nearly all, reacted only to SARS-CoV-2 spike and did not cross-react with common cold coronaviruses. In convalescent patients, a median approximately 90% of post-vaccine SARS-CoV-2-reactive clones were detected only after vaccination, suggesting vaccine-specific priming. Relatively few convalescent patients were included in the study, and early timepoints after natural infection were not analyzed.

As for this clonotype: Its antigen is unknown. Base qualities were left out, and no much larger clone turns up one base away.

Library generation was performed with PCR. DNA from cultured CD4+ T cells was subjected to TCR sequencing with the Oncomine TCR Beta short-read assay at the Johns Hopkins FTIC core. Genomic DNA was extracted from the cultured CD4+ T cells with the QIAamp micro DNA kit. Oncomine TCR Beta libraries made from cultured CD4+ T cells were pooled using unique dual indexes and sequenced on an Illumina iSeq 100. The study's own analysis went as follows. Non-productive sequences were removed, and CDR3s not starting with C, not ending with F or W, or shorter than 7 amino acids were discarded. Antigen-specific clonotypes were identified with the MANAFEST web application by comparing peptide-stimulated wells with reference and other culture wells. An FDR below 0.05, an odds ratio above 5, and a productive frequency above 0.1% in at least two of three replicate wells were required for clones to be considered positive. A clonotype was classed as cross-reactive if the clonotype showed significant expansion both in SARS-CoV-2 spike wells and in at least one common cold coronavirus spike condition. Levenshtein distances (stringdist) and unrooted phylogenetic trees (ape) in R version 3.6.1 were used to assess CDR3 homology. TCRdb passed the public sequencing reads through fastp at Q25 and MiXCR, retaining productive beta sequences. CDR3 protein duplicates are merged, each entry listing the most common genes and DNA. The V and J calls, along with clone size, are taken from TCRdb and not from the paper's own processing. A total of 25,000 to 30,000 distinct CDR3 sequences appear in this sample, approximately 41% of them only once. The top ten constitute approximately 5.3% of the sample.

The junction shows trimming of 6 bases on V and 7 bases on J, plus 15 bases between the germline ends. The germline V gene provides CDR1 SNHLY and CDR2 FYNNEI. The CDR3, from cysteine to phenylalanine, totals 13 residues. CDR3 DNA is the only sequence kept; it has 39 bases, read in frame from the first base. The sample's time point label, in plain terms: late sampling 161 to 241 days after vaccination in a few convalescent patients. The treatment or condition label, read with the paper, signifies: approximately nine-day PBMC culture with coronavirus spike peptide pools or control peptides (ViraFEST assay). The ViraFEST assay, used in the study, expanded antigen-specific T cells with peptide pools and then identified the expanded clonotypes through TCR sequencing. The positive SARS-CoV-2 PCR tests of the convalescent patients were dated from March to December 2020, before the Alpha, Beta and Delta variants emerged in the United States. Each well held around 2 million PBMCs cultured in IMDM containing about 5% human AB serum and roughly 9.7 IU/ml IL-2, with around 9.2 ug/ml peptide pools added. Half of the culture medium was replaced with fresh IL-2-containing medium on days 3 and 7. After 10 days of culture, CD4+ T cells were isolated by negative selection with the EasySep CD4+ T cell isolation kit. PBMCs were separated from whole blood using Ficoll-Paque Plus gradient centrifugation and then either used fresh or cryopreserved at -140C. Each culture condition was generally run in triplicate wells.

The chain is assembled from TRBV2 and TRBJ2-5, with the D segment identity uncertain. This clonotype was obtained from a human donor who had recovered from COVID-19. The sample here was CD4+ T cells from blood, cultured in vitro, taken about 7 months after SARS-CoV-2 vaccination. The sequence in DNA is TGTGCCAGCAGGATAACAGAGGTTGGGACCCAGTACTTC. Its translation is CASRITEVGTQYF.